Given below is one T cell receptor beta chain in context. Other DNA sequences in this specimen translate into the identical CDR3. The table came from immunoSEQ multiplex PCR; TCRdb's copy has only in-frame clones and leaves some out. Of 250,000 to 300,000 clones detected, 70% to 90% appear once; the ten largest clones hold just under 6.5%. This sample stems from a study of blood T cell repertoires in COVID-19. The germline CDR1 and CDR2 sequences are MNHEY and SVGAGI. This CDR3 contains 13 residues. V shed 2 bases and J shed 3 bases, with 7 bases lying between them. The material sequenced was peripheral blood. V gene TRBV6-5 combines with J gene TRBJ1-2; D is possibly TRBD1 (5 bases). This receptor was taken from a woman aged 45-59 years with COVID-19, enrolled during active disease. The CDR3: CASSYSRDYGYTF. CDR3 DNA sequence: TGTGCCAGCAGTTACAGCAGGGACTATGGCTACACCTTC.